Shown below are 19 T cell receptor beta chains from a single sample sequenced in a study of a mutant IDH1 vaccine in newly diagnosed glioma. Clones were read by immunoSEQ multiplex PCR, and TCRdb kept only the in-frame ones, dropping some. The sample comprises around 92,000 clones, around nine tenths of which are singletons, and under 0.7% rests with the top ten. The time point was: baseline, week 1 (first vaccination visit). Treatment of the sample: pre-vaccination baseline after standard-of-care therapy. The specimen comprised PBMCs, sampled from a glioma patient treated with radiotherapy, temozolomide or both. These receptors were taken from a woman aged 50 to 60 with glioma.

The V and J genes are TRBV6-5 and TRBJ1-2; TRBD1 agrees at 9 bases. The V gene's germline CDR1 is MNHEY and CDR2 SVGAGI. The length of the CDR3 is 15 residues. The V and J ends lost 5 bases and 5 bases, in that order; junction bases with no gene match: 9. As DNA, the CDR3 is TGTGCCAGCAGTAGTGGACAGGGGCTGGAGTATGGCTACACCTTC. Translated, it gives CASSSGQGLEYGYTF.

The chain uses TRBV4-1 and TRBJ2-3; D not resolved. Germline CDR1 and CDR2: MGHRA and YSYEKL. V shed 1 base and J shed 0 bases, with 8 bases lying between them. The CDR3 runs 15 residues. The CDR3 protein is CASSQAPGSTDTQYF. As DNA, the CDR3 is TGCGCCAGCAGCCAAGCCCCCGGGAGCACAGATACGCAGTATTTT.

This clone came up once. The rearrangement links TRBV28 to TRBJ1-2; D uncertain. The CDR3 is 15 residues long. From germline, CDR1 is MDHEN and CDR2 SYDVKM. Trimming removed 3 bases at V and 6 bases at J, with 17 bases between. The CDR3, as DNA: TGTGCCAGCAGTTTTCTTATCGACACTTACAATGGCTACACCTTC. Translation gives CASSFLIDTYNGYTF.

This clone appeared a single time. The rearrangement joins TRBV28 to TRBJ1-1; tentative D call: TRBD1 (5 bases). In germline, CDR1 is MDHEN, CDR2 SYDVKM. V was cut by 6 bases and J by 11 bases, with 10 bases left in between. This CDR3 has 10 amino acids. The DNA for the CDR3 is TGTGCCAGCAGAAAAGAGGGGGCTTTCTTT. It encodes CASRKEGAFF.

The CDR3 sequence is CASSRPGLAGGGEQFF. As DNA, the CDR3 is TGTGCCAGCAGCCGCCCGGGACTAGCGGGAGGGGGTGAGCAGTTCTTC. The chain has TRBV6-6 and TRBJ2-1; 16 bases fit TRBD2. The trim removed 6 bases at V and 9 bases at J, leaving 8 bases unmatched. This CDR3 has 16 residues. Germline V CDR1 and CDR2: MNHNY, SVGAGI (reference sequence).

The chain combines TRBV12-5 with TRBJ2-7; 10 nucleotides agree with TRBD2. CDR1 LGHNT and CDR2 FRNRAP come from the germline V gene. After removal of 1 base from V and 3 bases from J, the junction contained 0 bases not matched to a gene. The CDR3 has 14 residues. CDR3 protein: CASGLGLAGYEQYF. The CDR3, as DNA: TGTGCTAGTGGTTTGGGACTAGCGGGCTACGAGCAGTACTTC.

This chain uses TRBV28 with TRBJ2-2; TRBD2 agrees at 10 bases. CDR3 length equals 15 residues. Trimming took 5 bases from V and 5 from J; bases not matched to a gene: 5. In germline, CDR1 is MDHEN, CDR2 SYDVKM. The CDR3 bases are TGTGCCAGCAGTGCTAGCGGGAGAGGGACCGGGGAGCTGTTTTTT. Protein sequence: CASSASGRGTGELFF.

This chain connects TRBV12-5 to TRBJ2-7; 8 bases align to TRBD2. Germline V CDR1 and CDR2: LGHNT, FRNRAP. This CDR3 has 13 amino acids. V was pared by 3 bases and J by 6 bases, with 4 bases of the junction left unmatched. CDR3 protein: CASGFSAGGEQYF. The DNA of the CDR3 is TGTGCTAGTGGTTTTTCGGCGGGAGGCGAGCAGTACTTC.

V is TRBV28 and J is TRBJ1-5; TRBD1 matches at 7 bases. Per germline, CDR1 MDHEN and CDR2 SYDVKM. V was clipped by 7 bases and J by 5 bases; unmatched bases: 8. This CDR3 has 14 residues. This CDR3 is CASKPGTVDQPQHF. CDR3 coding DNA: TGTGCCAGCAAACCCGGGACAGTTGATCAGCCCCAGCATTTT.

The DNA for the CDR3 is TGTGCCAGCAGCTTAATCCAGGAGACCCAGTACTTC. Translated, it gives CASSLIQETQYF. The chain recombines TRBV7-6 with TRBJ2-5; D call uncertain. The CDR3 contains 12 residues. Deletions cut 2 bases from V and 5 bases from J, with 6 bases between. Germline V CDR1 and CDR2: SGHVS, FNYEAQ.

J is TRBJ1-2 and V is TRBV27; D ambiguous. Looked up from germline, CDR1 is MNHEY and CDR2 is SMNVEV (reference sequence). Trimming removed 2 bases from V and 3 bases from J, with 22 bases in between. The CDR3 is 18 residues long. The CDR3: CASSLSSKQTNKDYGYTF. The CDR3 region has the DNA TGTGCCAGCAGTTTAAGTTCGAAGCAGACTAATAAGGACTATGGCTACACCTTC.

The DNA of the CDR3 is TGTGCCAGCAGCAGGGACAGTTGGAGCAATCAGCCCCAGCATTTT. Encoded protein: CASSRDSWSNQPQHF. The rearrangement uses TRBV5-8 and TRBJ1-5, with 7 bases aligning to TRBD1. The germline V gene encodes CDR1 SGHTS and CDR2 YDEGEE. This CDR3 region has 15 residues. Trimming took 4 bases from V and 1 from J; bases not matched to a gene: 5.

V gene TRBV19 combines with J gene TRBJ2-3; a weak D match, TRBD1 (6 bases). The CDR3 has 19 amino acids. Trimming removed 5 bases at V and 0 bases at J, with 24 bases between. The germline gives CDR1 LNHDA, CDR2 SQIVND (reference sequence). For the CDR3, the DNA is TGTGCCAGTAGTCGCGCTACAGGGACCTATCCGTCTAGCACAGATACGCAGTATTTT. Its translation: CASSRATGTYPSSTDTQYF.

The sample holds one count of this clone. This sequence joins TRBV4-1 and TRBJ2-5, with 9 positions matching TRBD1. V shed 2 bases and J 5 bases; nucleotides not matched to a gene: 3. The CDR3 runs 14 residues. CDR1 is MGHRA, CDR2 YSYEKL, per germline. The CDR3 loop is CASSQTGGGETQYF. The DNA for the CDR3 is TGCGCCAGCAGCCAAACAGGGGGCGGTGAGACCCAGTACTTC.

The CDR3: CASSRGGTESYEQYF. Written as DNA, the CDR3 is TGCGCCAGCAGCCGGGGGGGAACCGAATCCTACGAGCAGTACTTC. The V gene is TRBV5-1, the J gene TRBJ2-5; 8 bases match TRBD2. The J call may be mistaken, given a closer DNA end match to TRBJ2-7. In germline, CDR1 is SGHRS, CDR2 YFSETQ. CDR3 length: 15 residues.

V and J are TRBV5-1 and TRBJ2-3, with TRBD1 as a possible D gene (6 bases). The CDR3 has 15 amino acids. Germline CDR1 reads SGHRS; CDR2 reads YFSETQ. Deletions cut 1 base from V and 2 bases from J, with 11 bases between. The CDR3 spells CASSLYGQHTDTQYF. The CDR3 DNA is TGCGCCAGCAGCTTGTACGGACAGCACACAGATACGCAGTATTTT. Filled out from reference TRBV5-1 and TRBJ2-3, the complete variable domain reads KAGVTQTPRYLIKTRGQQVTLSCSPISGHRSVSWYQQTPGQGLQFLFEYFSETQRNKGNFPGRFSGRQFSNSRSEMNVSTLELGDSALYLCASSLYGQHTDTQYFGPGTRLTVL.

The chain combines TRBV5-1 with TRBJ1-2; no clear D gene. Germline V gives CDR1 SGHRS, CDR2 YFSETQ. V lost 4 bases, J lost 4 bases, and 11 bases lay in between. This CDR3 has 13 amino acids. CDR3 loop: CASSQTMFYGYTF. Here the CDR3 DNA reads TGCGCCAGCAGCCAAACTATGTTCTATGGCTACACCTTC.

The chain uses TRBV4-2 and TRBJ2-7; D may be TRBD1 (7 bases). The CDR3 contains 17 residues. V was clipped by 3 bases and J by 6 bases, with 24 bases between them. In germline, CDR1 is LGHNA, CDR2 YNFKEQ. CDR3 amino acids: CASSQGTGEAFGTEQYF. DNA of the CDR3: TGTGCCAGCAGCCAGGGTACAGGGGAGGCATTCGGCACCGAGCAGTACTTC.

The J gene is TRBJ2-5, the V gene TRBV5-1; tentatively, D is TRBD2 (6 bases). V shed 1 base and J shed 5 bases, with 9 bases lying between them. The CDR3 loop spans 13 amino acids. CDR1 and CDR2 (germline): SGHRS, YFSETQ. CDR3 nucleotide sequence: TGCGCCAGCAGCTTGAAGGGGAGGGAGACCCAGTACTTC. Its protein is CASSLKGRETQYF.